The rows below give T cell receptor beta chains drawn from one sample of a study of beta chain features in type 1 diabetes. The method was immunoSEQ multiplex PCR; TCRdb's version includes in-frame clones alone and lacks a portion of them. The sample has a few hundred thousand clones, roughly 13% seen once; the top ten hold around 0.01%. Source material: naive CD4+ T cells from blood. These receptors originate from a woman between 18 and 29 years old with type 1 diabetes. Both conserved end residues are part of each CDR3. A D gene is named only where the DNA matches it firmly. Size is stated for part of the rows, as once, few or many counts, or as a class when the clone is expanded.

d_gene: NA
j_gene: TRBJ1-2
len: 13
abundance: few
v_gene: TRBV10-3
CDR3aa: CAISEQGSHGYTF

d_gene: NA
j_gene: TRBJ2-2
len: 13
abundance: few
v_gene: TRBV2
CDR3aa: CASSRGMGGELFF

d_gene: NA
j_gene: TRBJ2-1
len: 13
abundance: NA
v_gene: TRBV9
CDR3aa: CASSVAQPNEQFF

d_gene: TRBD2
j_gene: TRBJ2-3
len: 17
abundance: few
v_gene: TRBV9
CDR3aa: CASSLRLAGGLTDTQYF

d_gene: NA
j_gene: TRBJ2-5
len: 11
abundance: NA
v_gene: TRBV19
CDR3aa: CASKTGKTQYF

d_gene: TRBD1
j_gene: TRBJ2-7
len: 15
abundance: NA
v_gene: TRBV6-1
CDR3aa: CASSERDRVSYEQYF

d_gene: TRBD1
j_gene: TRBJ2-5
len: 15
abundance: few
v_gene: TRBV19
CDR3aa: CASSIEGQGFGTQYF

d_gene: NA
j_gene: TRBJ1-5
len: 13
abundance: NA
v_gene: TRBV11-2
CDR3aa: CASSVQGNQPQHF

d_gene: NA
j_gene: TRBJ1-2
len: 11
abundance: few
v_gene: TRBV19
CDR3aa: CASRTVYGYTF

d_gene: NA
j_gene: TRBJ2-2
len: 14
abundance: NA
v_gene: TRBV4-3
CDR3aa: CASSPRTSGGELFF

d_gene: NA
j_gene: TRBJ2-7
len: 11
abundance: NA
v_gene: TRBV11-3
CDR3aa: CASSRSYEQYF

d_gene: NA
j_gene: TRBJ2-7
len: 14
abundance: NA
v_gene: TRBV27
CDR3aa: CASSQRPGLYEQYF

d_gene: TRBD1
j_gene: TRBJ2-7
len: 15
abundance: NA
v_gene: TRBV14
CDR3aa: CASSEGTGLAYEQYF

d_gene: NA
j_gene: TRBJ2-3
len: 14
abundance: NA
v_gene: TRBV6-5
CDR3aa: CASSYSTVPDTQYF

d_gene: NA
j_gene: TRBJ2-3
len: 16
abundance: NA
v_gene: TRBV5-1
CDR3aa: CASSLIGGGAADTQYF

d_gene: NA
j_gene: TRBJ2-5
len: 15
abundance: few
v_gene: TRBV6-1
CDR3aa: CASQIGLRGKETQYF

d_gene: TRBD2
j_gene: TRBJ2-2
len: 13
abundance: NA
v_gene: TRBV5-4
CDR3aa: CASTSGMAGELFF

d_gene: NA
j_gene: TRBJ2-5
len: 15
abundance: NA
v_gene: TRBV7-9
CDR3aa: CASSLRGAPQETQYF

d_gene: NA
j_gene: TRBJ2-1
len: 14
abundance: NA
v_gene: TRBV6-5
CDR3aa: CASSNPQGYNEQFF

d_gene: NA
j_gene: TRBJ1-2
len: 13
abundance: NA
v_gene: TRBV10-2
CDR3aa: CASQPRGLHGYTF

d_gene: TRBD1
j_gene: TRBJ1-1
len: 15
abundance: NA
v_gene: TRBV30
CDR3aa: CAWTQGGAGDTEAFF

d_gene: TRBD1
j_gene: TRBJ1-2
len: 14
abundance: few
v_gene: TRBV13
CDR3aa: CASSQGDRAYGYTF

d_gene: TRBD2
j_gene: TRBJ2-2
len: 15
abundance: NA
v_gene: TRBV7-9
CDR3aa: CASSPGTTQTGELFF

d_gene: TRBD2
j_gene: TRBJ2-1
len: 17
abundance: NA
v_gene: TRBV30
CDR3aa: CAWSVGWTSGGYNEQFF

d_gene: NA
j_gene: TRBJ1-2
len: 12
abundance: NA
v_gene: TRBV29-1
CDR3aa: CSVDRANYGYTF

d_gene: TRBD1
j_gene: TRBJ2-1
len: 17
abundance: NA
v_gene: TRBV4-1
CDR3aa: CASSHRTGGKGINEQFF

d_gene: NA
j_gene: TRBJ2-7
len: 14
abundance: NA
v_gene: TRBV9
CDR3aa: CASSRSTEPYEQYF

d_gene: NA
j_gene: TRBJ1-5
len: 14
abundance: NA
v_gene: TRBV30
CDR3aa: CAWSVARGDQPQHF

d_gene: NA
j_gene: TRBJ1-1
len: 15
abundance: NA
v_gene: TRBV29-1
CDR3aa: CSVRSSRILNTEAFF